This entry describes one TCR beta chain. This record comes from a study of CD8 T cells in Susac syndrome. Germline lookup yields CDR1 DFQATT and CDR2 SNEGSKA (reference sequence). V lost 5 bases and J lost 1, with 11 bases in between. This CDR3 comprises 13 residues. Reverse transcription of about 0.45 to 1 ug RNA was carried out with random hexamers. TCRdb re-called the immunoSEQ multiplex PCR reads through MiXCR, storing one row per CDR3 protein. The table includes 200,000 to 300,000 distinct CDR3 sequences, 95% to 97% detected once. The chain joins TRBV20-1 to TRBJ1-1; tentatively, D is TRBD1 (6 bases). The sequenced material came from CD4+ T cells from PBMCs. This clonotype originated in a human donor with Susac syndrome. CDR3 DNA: TGCAGTGCTTCCGGACAGCCGAACACTGAAGCTTTCTTT. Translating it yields CSASGQPNTEAFF.